Included here is one TCR beta chain sequence, with context. The antigen remains unidentified. These data are taken from a study of T cells in localized non-small cell lung cancer. Study-wide results and limits: Peak T cell clonality was found in uninvolved adjacent lung, exceeding tumor. Heterogeneity remains possible, as sequencing covered one tumor region only. Adjacent lung exhibited a median of about 50 among the 100 most abundant tumor clones. An association was observed between higher blood T cell density and longer overall survival.

V was pared by 1 base and J by 9 bases, with 16 bases between. Germline-derived CDR1 and CDR2 are GTSNPN and SVGIG (reference sequence). The CDR3 is made up of 14 amino acids. TCRdb keeps only in-frame clones here, not all; method: immunoSEQ multiplex PCR. The repertoire has 75,000 to 80,000 clones, approximately 90% of them found once; the top ten carry 20% to 25%. This clonotype was obtained from a woman between 35 and 75 years old with stage I squamous cell lung carcinoma. The chain carries TRBV30 and TRBJ1-5; D is possibly TRBD1 (6 bases). The starting material was peripheral blood, obtained before any cancer treatment. CDR3 nucleotide sequence: TGTGCCTGGAGTGCGGACAGTTCGGGGGTGCCCCAGCATTTT. Its translation is CAWSADSSGVPQHF.